This T cell receptor beta chain originates from a study of blood T cell repertoires in COVID-19 (dated by TCRdb to the early 2020s). Notes on the research overall: Samples from collaborators originated in the United States, Italy and Spain and spanned both the acute and convalescent phases of COVID-19. The material from the prospective study consisted of cDNA or gDNA derived from T cells, B-cell-depleted T cells, or PBMCs. Samples came from the ongoing ImmuneRACE study (first 160 participants) plus 1,254 subjects from 6 global collaborators. The repertoires were released in a freely available public database intended as a resource for research on the immune response to SARS-CoV-2. Where available, HLA class I and class II types were obtained from metadata supplied by the sample provider rather than from assay-based typing. Nearly every sample came with metadata listing a de-identified subject ID, COVID-19 status, age in years and sex. The dataset comprised deeply sampled blood TCRbeta repertoires from subjects exposed to, actively infected with, or recovered from COVID-19.

General study outcomes and caveats: The amount of clinical and demographic metadata varied by source and participant and was provided uncurated.

Samples from volunteer blood donors who had recovered from COVID-19 were contributed by a second Seattle source. Whole blood was collected in K2EDTA tubes by collaborating institutions according to the institutions' own protocols. For TCRbeta analysis, collaborator samples were shipped as frozen whole blood, as isolated PBMCs, or as DNA extracted from either sample type. TCRbeta CDR3 regions were amplified from genomic DNA using the immunoSEQ Assay, a bias-controlled multiplex PCR. In the authors' own workflow: The number of nucleated cells in each sample was estimated from the amplification of reference gene primers within the assay. Sequence reads were collapsed and filtered to measure the absolute abundance of every unique TCRbeta CDR3 rearrangement. For each sample, productive Simpson clonality was calculated as the square root of Simpson's diversity index across productive rearrangements. Held by TCRdb, this immuneACCESS table contains in-frame sequences only and omits some clones. Under half of the omission traces to an unresolved V gene where checked; the cause of the rest is unknown. The V and J calls and the clone size are those of that table, but D and trimming were determined from the DNA. The sample has roughly 240,000 clones on record, approximately 86% of them singletons. Of the sample, 3% is held by the ten largest clones.

From the cysteine through the phenylalanine, the CDR3 covers 14 amino acids. The only DNA kept is the CDR3, 42 bases in frame from the first base. CDR1 and CDR2 (LGHDT, YNNKEL) derive from the germline V gene (reference sequence). Here V drops 6 bases and J drops 6 bases, and the junction holds 10 bases not matched to any gene. Turning to this clone: This receptor's antigen is unknown. No quality values exist for individual bases; no much larger clone is one base distant.

Recombination connected TRBV3-1 (or the pseudogene TRBV3-2) to TRBJ2-5; TRBD1 matches 7 bases in the middle. The receptor was derived from a woman in her thirties who had recovered from COVID-19. The sequenced sample was peripheral blood. The sequenced DNA is TGTGCCAGCAGGCCTAGGGACAGCGTAAAGACCCAGTACTTC. Its product reads: CASRPRDSVKTQYF.